This T cell receptor (beta chain) was sequenced for a study of blood T cell repertoires in COVID-19. The germline V gene has CDR1 LGHDT and CDR2 YNNKEL (reference sequence). Deletions cut 1 base from V and 2 bases from J, with 11 bases between. This CDR3 has 15 amino acids. Enrollees, about 18 to 89 years old, lived in 25 or so US areas. Sequencing was performed with immunoSEQ multiplex PCR; in TCRdb, only in-frame clones are kept and a portion is missing. Seen here are about 250,000 clones, over 70% observed once, and the top ten hold around 3.2%. Specimen: PBMCs or T cells enriched from blood (not recorded which). This clonotype was obtained from a woman in her 40s who had been exposed to COVID-19. The chain carries TRBV3-1 (or the pseudogene TRBV3-2) and TRBJ2-5; tentatively, D is TRBD2 (5 bases). DNA of the CDR3: TGTGCCAGCAGCCAAGCGGCACTAGGGCAAGAGACCCAGTACTTC. Protein: CASSQAALGQETQYF.